These 28 T cell receptor beta chains were sequenced from one sample in a study of CD4 and CD8 cells across lung adenocarcinoma regions. TCRdb reprocessed the PCR reads with MiXCR, giving one entry per CDR3 protein. The profile shows about 25,000 distinct CDR3 sequences, approximately 53% of them singletons. Sequenced input: CD8+ T cells from the center of a lung tumor. These TCRs come from a male donor with lung adenocarcinoma. The CD4 and CD8 labels of this study may be unreliable.

In the case of this clonotype: The junction departs from the called germline gene at one end, perhaps through a read error. The V call is TRBV27, the J call TRBJ2-3, with unresolved D. CDR3 size: 12 residues. Looked up from germline, CDR1 is MNHEY and CDR2 is SMNVEV (reference sequence). The CDR3 DNA follows: TGTGCCAGCAGTAACAAGTTTGATACGCAGTATTTC. The encoded protein is CASSNKFDTQYF.

Points on this clonotype: One junction end does not reproduce the germline sequence, and a read error may be involved. The chain employs TRBV6-1 and TRBJ2-4; D may be TRBD1 or TRBD2 (5 bases each). CDR1 MNHNS and CDR2 SASEGT come from the germline V gene. The CDR3 is 16 residues long. CDR3 sequence: CASREAGLGVRDTQYF. The CDR3, as DNA: TGTGCCAGCCGTGAAGCCGGGCTGGGGGTCAGGGATACTCAGTACTTC.

This clonotype was counted only a few times. The gene calls are TRBV6-2 or TRBV6-3 and TRBJ2-3; 7 positions agree with TRBD2. Trimming cost V 2 bases and J 2 bases; bases outside gene matches: 4. CDR3 length: 15 residues. Germline-derived CDR1 and CDR2 are MNHEY and SVGEGT. The CDR3 DNA is TGTGCCAGCAGTTACCGAGCGGGGTTCACAGATACGCAGTATTTT. It yields the protein CASSYRAGFTDTQYF.

The genes are TRBV6-1 and TRBJ2-1; 13 bases agree with TRBD2. The J call is uncertain, as TRBJ2-7 better fits the DNA end. The CDR3 has 18 residues. CDR1 and CDR2 (germline): MNHNS, SASEGT. In DNA form, the CDR3 reads TGTGCCAGCAGTGAGGAACTAGCGGGAGGGGGGAGCTCCTACGAGCAGTACTTC. This codes for CASSEELAGGGSSYEQYF.

This clonotype turned up a few times. This chain links TRBV6-1 with TRBJ2-3; 7 bases map to TRBD1. CDR1 and CDR2 (germline): MNHNS, SASEGT. The CDR3 contains 15 residues. Germline trimming cut 2 bases from V and 3 bases from J; bases unmatched to any gene: 5. CDR3 protein: CASSEITGETDTQYF. CDR3 sequence (DNA): TGTGCCAGCAGTGAAATTACAGGGGAAACAGATACGCAGTATTTT.

This rearrangement joins TRBV6-1 to TRBJ2-3; D unresolved. The germline V gene has CDR1 MNHNS and CDR2 SASEGT. This CDR3 has 15 amino acids. V was trimmed by 3 bases and J by 5 bases, leaving 15 bases between them. The CDR3 protein is CASSDPALGLDTQYF. The DNA of the CDR3 is TGTGCCAGCAGTGACCCGGCCCTGGGGTTAGATACGCAGTATTTT.

In this sample, this clonotype turned up many times. This chain joins TRBV7-3 and TRBJ2-5; D is perhaps TRBD1 (6 bases). The germline V gene has CDR1 SGHTA and CDR2 FQGTGA. The length of the CDR3 is 16 residues. Trimming stripped 5 bases from V and 3 bases from J, with 19 bases between. The CDR3 nucleotides are TGTGCCAGCAGCCCCCGGGCCACCCAGGGGAAAGAGACCCAGTACTTC. It is translated as CASSPRATQGKETQYF. Full variable domain (rest looked up from reference TRBV7-3 and TRBJ2-5): GAGVSQTPSNKVTEKGKYVELRCDPISGHTALYWYRQSLGQGPEFLIYFQGTGAADDSGLPNDRFFAVRPEGSVSTLKIQRTERGDSAVYLCASSPRATQGKETQYFGPGTRLLVL.

The chain uses TRBV6-5 and TRBJ2-5; D gene ambiguous. The V gene's germline CDR1 is MNHEY and CDR2 SVGAGI. This CDR3 contains 14 residues. The V gene lost 0 bases and the J gene lost 1 base, with 6 bases spanning the gap. The CDR3 DNA reads TGTGCCAGCAGTTACTCGAGGATCCAAGAGACCCAGTACTTC. Its translation is CASSYSRIQETQYF.

This clonotype counts as medium-sized. V usage is TRBV6-1 and J usage is TRBJ2-1; TRBD2 matches 8 bases. This CDR3 has 12 amino acids. CDR1 MNHNS and CDR2 SASEGT come from the germline V gene. V lost 8 bases, J lost 6 bases, and 3 bases stayed unmatched. The CDR3 bases are TGTGCCAGCGAACTAGCGGTCAATGAGCAGTTCTTC. Translated: CASELAVNEQFF.

This clonotype was seen a few times. The chain joins TRBV5-1 to TRBJ2-1; 15 positions match TRBD2. The CDR3 totals 14 residues. V gave up 4 bases and J gave up 10 bases; unmatched junction bases: 3. The V gene's germline CDR1 is SGHRS and CDR2 YFSETQ. CDR3 amino acids: CASSRTSGRGEQFF. The CDR3 DNA follows: TGCGCCAGCAGCCGGACTAGCGGGAGGGGGGAGCAGTTCTTC.

The chain employs TRBV6-1 and TRBJ2-1; D not resolved. V lost 5 bases and J 6 bases, leaving 8 bases between the germline ends. The CDR3 is made up of 12 amino acids. The germline CDR1 and CDR2 sequences are MNHNS and SASEGT. The CDR3 protein is CASSLVGNEQFF. Here the CDR3 DNA reads TGTGCCAGCAGTCTCGTGGGCAATGAGCAGTTCTTC.

V is TRBV6-1 and J is TRBJ2-2; the match to TRBD2 covers 12 bases. V gave up 4 bases and J gave up 1 base; unmatched junction bases: 7. The germline gives CDR1 MNHNS, CDR2 SASEGT. The CDR3 has 18 amino acids. Here the CDR3 reads CASSGVLAGGKNTGELFF. The CDR3 DNA is TGTGCCAGCAGTGGGGTTCTAGCGGGAGGGAAGAACACCGGGGAGCTGTTTTTT.

This clonotype was recorded only once. This chain joins TRBV11-2 and TRBJ2-7, with D perhaps TRBD2 (5 bases). The DNA end favors TRBJ2-1, so the J call may be wrong. The CDR3 contains 13 residues. Per the germline V gene, CDR1 is SGHAT and CDR2 is FQNNGV. The CDR3 sequence: CASSLSRGNEQFF. Here the CDR3 DNA reads TGTGCCAGCAGCTTAAGCCGGGGCAATGAGCAGTTCTTC.

The V call is TRBV6-1, the J call TRBJ2-4; tentatively, D is TRBD2 (5 bases). The ends were cut back, 6 bases at V and 3 bases at J, with 15 bases in the middle. The germline gives CDR1 MNHNS, CDR2 SASEGT. This CDR3 has 15 amino acids. CDR3 in amino acids: CASSPRMSGKNIQYF. The CDR3 DNA follows: TGTGCCAGCAGCCCGCGTATGAGCGGCAAAAACATTCAGTACTTC.

In regard to this clonotype: A read error may account for a junction end that differs from germline. The genes are TRBV6-1 and TRBJ2-4; a weak D match, TRBD1 (8 bases). The J call may be incorrect, as the DNA end agrees better with TRBJ2-3. CDR3 length: 16 residues. CDR1 MNHNS and CDR2 SASEGT come from the germline V gene. CDR3 sequence: CASREAGTGARDMQYF. CDR3 in DNA: TGTGCCAGCCGTGAAGCGGGGACAGGAGCCAGAGACATGCAGTATTTT.

This rearrangement joins TRBV25-1 to TRBJ2-1; 14 nucleotides agree with TRBD2. Germline V gene lookup returns CDR1 MGHDK and CDR2 SYGVNS. V was pared by 8 bases and J by 6 bases, with 9 bases of the junction left unmatched. The CDR3 is 16 residues long. CDR3 sequence reads: CASSPGLAGGSNEQFF. The CDR3 DNA sequence: TGTGCCAGCTCTCCCGGACTAGCGGGAGGTAGCAATGAGCAGTTCTTC.

Comment on this clonotype: At one of its ends the junction is not consistent with the germline gene, which may arise from a read error. The CDR3 sequence is CASSQGGWATDMQYF. The DNA for the CDR3 is TGCGCCAGCAGCCAGGGGGGGTGGGCCACAGACATGCAGTACTTT. J is TRBJ2-4 and V is TRBV4-1; TRBD2 matches at 7 bases. CDR1 is MGHRA, CDR2 YSYEKL, per germline. This CDR3 comprises 15 residues.

This clonotype occurred a few times. The chain combines TRBV6-5 with TRBJ2-3; 7 bases match TRBD2. The length of the CDR3 is 17 residues. Germline loops: CDR1 MNHEY, CDR2 SVGAGI. The V gene end was trimmed by 2 bases and the J gene end by 3 bases; junction bases not matched to a gene: 11. CDR3: CASSYGGGGVVTDTQYF. CDR3 DNA sequence: TGTGCCAGCAGTTACGGTGGGGGGGGGGTAGTGACAGATACGCAGTATTTT.

Concerning this clonotype itself: The junction and the germline gene differ at one end; a read error may be behind it. The rearrangement uses TRBV6-1 and TRBJ2-4, with no clear D. Looked up from germline, CDR1 is MNHNS and CDR2 is SASEGT. CDR3 length equals 15 residues. The CDR3, as DNA: TGTGGCAGCAGCCCGCGTATGAGCGCCAAAAATACGCAGTACTTC. Translation: CGSSPRMSAKNTQYF.

Remarks on this clonotype: At one boundary the junction diverges from the germline segment, which might be a read error. The chain links TRBV6-1 to TRBJ2-3; TRBD2 matches 8 bases. Germline CDR1 and CDR2: MNHNS and SASEGT. This CDR3 spans 16 amino acids. The CDR3 DNA sequence: TGTGCCAGCAGCGTAGCGGGGCCGGGGGCCAGAGACATTCAGTACTTT. Encoded protein: CASSVAGPGARDIQYF.

This clonotype has just one count. A much larger clone differs from this one at a single base, so this may be a read error. V usage is TRBV11-2 and J usage is TRBJ2-1; possible D gene TRBD2, 5 bases. CDR1 SGHAT and CDR2 FQNNGV come from the germline V gene. CDR3 size: 12 residues. Trimming took 7 bases from V and 13 from J, leaving 17 bases between them. CDR3 region: CASTLLGETQFF. The CDR3 DNA reads TGTGCCAGCACCCTACTTGGGGAGACCCAGTTCTTC. The entire variable domain, with the rest obtained from reference TRBV11-2 and TRBJ2-1, is as follows: EAGVAQSPRYKIIEKRQSVAFWCNPISGHATLYWYQQILGQGPKLLIQFQNNGVVDDSQLPKDRFSAERLKGVDSTLKIQPAKLEDSAVYLCASTLLGETQFFGPGTRLTVL.

Details on this clonotype: Mismatch with germline at one junction end may stem from a read error. The J gene is TRBJ2-4, the V gene TRBV6-2 or TRBV6-3, with D perhaps being TRBD1 or TRBD2 (5 bases each). There are 16 residues in the CDR3. Germline assignment: CDR1 MNHEY and CDR2 SVGEGT. Here the CDR3 DNA reads TGTGCCAGCCGTGACATGTTGGGGGAAGCCACAGACATGCAGTACTTT. Its translation is CASRDMLGEATDMQYF.

This clonotype was counted many times. This chain joins TRBV6-1 and TRBJ2-1; 13 nucleotides match TRBD2. Looked up from germline, CDR1 is MNHNS and CDR2 is SASEGT. The ends lost 6 bases at V and 0 bases at J; junction bases unmatched: 8. This CDR3 is built from 18 residues. The CDR3 region is CASSHPGTSGTSYNEQFF. DNA of the CDR3: TGTGCCAGCAGCCACCCTGGGACTAGCGGGACCTCCTACAATGAGCAGTTCTTC.

This clonotype has ten or more counts. The chain links TRBV7-9 to TRBJ1-2, with 7 bases aligning to TRBD1. CDR3 length: 13 residues. Germline lookup yields CDR1 SEHNR and CDR2 FQNEAQ (reference sequence). The V segment lost 3 bases and the J segment 5 bases; nucleotides outside the gene matches: 3. The CDR3 reads CASSFPGQYGYTF. CDR3 bases: TGTGCCAGCAGCTTTCCGGGACAGTATGGCTACACCTTC.

Ten or more counts support this clonotype. The V gene is TRBV3-1, the J gene TRBJ2-5; D tentatively fits TRBD1 or TRBD2 (5 bases each). This CDR3 has 12 amino acids. Trimming took off 7 bases at V and 11 bases at J, with 17 bases between the two ends. CDR1 and CDR2 (germline): LGHDT, YNNKEL (reference sequence). The CDR3, as DNA: TGTGCCAGCACGGGACGGGATGGTCGGCAGTACTTC. Amino acids: CASTGRDGRQYF.

Regarding this clonotype: The germline gene is not matched at one end of the junction; a read error may be the cause. CDR3 bases: TGTGCCAGCAGTGACTCGGGGCCGGTCGCCAAAGACACGCAGTATTTC. Translation gives CASSDSGPVAKDTQYF. The chain carries TRBV6-4 and TRBJ2-4; perhaps TRBD1 as D (5 bases). Germline CDR1 reads MRHNA; CDR2 reads SNTAGT. CDR3 length: 16 residues.

The chain combines TRBV6-1 with TRBJ2-3; 8 nucleotides align to TRBD1. The V and J ends lost 8 bases and 3 bases, in that order; junction bases with no gene match: 4. This CDR3 is 13 amino acids long. Germline-derived CDR1 and CDR2 are MNHNS and SASEGT. The CDR3 nucleotides are TGTGCCAGCGTGCAGGGGGCGACAGATACGCAGTATTTT. The encoded protein is CASVQGATDTQYF.

The rearrangement uses TRBV7-2 and TRBJ2-1; TRBD2 matches 12 bases. Per the germline V gene, CDR1 is SGHTA and CDR2 is FQGNSA. This CDR3 is 14 amino acids long. The V and J ends lost 5 bases and 7 bases, in that order; junction bases with no gene match: 3. CDR3 protein: CASSPLAGGNEQFF. Written as DNA, the CDR3 is TGTGCCAGCAGCCCACTAGCGGGAGGTAATGAGCAGTTCTTC.